This T cell receptor beta chain was captured in a study of molecular identifiers for immune sequencing clone quantification. Germline-derived CDR1 and CDR2 are DFQATT and SNEGSKA (reference sequence). The CDR3 contains 11 residues. About this clonotype itself: A much bigger clone sits one base away, suggesting this may be a read error.

Input for naive CD8 libraries was about 18,000 to 1,100,000 sorted cells; the RNA fraction used was 10%, 30% or 50%. TCRdb re-derived calls from the PCR reads in MiXCR, one entry per CDR3 protein. The table has tens of thousands of distinct CDR3 sequences, around 19% seen once. The rearrangement joins TRBV20-1 to TRBJ2-1; D is perhaps TRBD2 (5 bases). The sequence came from a human donor in good health. Some libraries in this study had Jurkat cell RNA spiked in. The sequenced sample was naive CD8+ T cells from blood, with Jurkat cell RNA spiked in. As to subset: FACS-sorted CD8+CD4-CCR7+CD45RA+ naive T cells. CDR3 residues: CSASIGDERFF. DNA of the CDR3: TGCAGTGCTAGTATCGGGGATGAGCGGTTCTTC.